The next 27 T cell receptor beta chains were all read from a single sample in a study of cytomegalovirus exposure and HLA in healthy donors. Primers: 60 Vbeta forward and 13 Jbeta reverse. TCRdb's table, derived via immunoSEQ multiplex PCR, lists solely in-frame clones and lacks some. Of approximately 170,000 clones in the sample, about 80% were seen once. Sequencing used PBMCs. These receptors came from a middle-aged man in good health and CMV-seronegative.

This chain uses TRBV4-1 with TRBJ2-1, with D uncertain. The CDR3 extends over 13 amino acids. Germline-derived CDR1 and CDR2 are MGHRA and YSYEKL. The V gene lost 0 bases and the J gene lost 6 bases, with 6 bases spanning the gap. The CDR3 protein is CASSQDLSNEQFF. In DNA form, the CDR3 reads TGCGCCAGCAGCCAAGATCTATCCAATGAGCAGTTCTTC.

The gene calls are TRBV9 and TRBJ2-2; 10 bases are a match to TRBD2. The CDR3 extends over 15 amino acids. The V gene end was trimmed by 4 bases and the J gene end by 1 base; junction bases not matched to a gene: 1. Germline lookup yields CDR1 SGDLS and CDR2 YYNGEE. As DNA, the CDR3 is TGTGCCAGCAGCCGGACTAGCGGGAACACCGGGGAGCTGTTTTTT. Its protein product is CASSRTSGNTGELFF.

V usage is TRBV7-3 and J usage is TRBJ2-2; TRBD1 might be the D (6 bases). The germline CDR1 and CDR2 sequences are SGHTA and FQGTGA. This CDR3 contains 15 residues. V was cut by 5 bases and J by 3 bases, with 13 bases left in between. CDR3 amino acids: CASSPGQPYTGELFF. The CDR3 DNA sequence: TGTGCCAGCAGCCCGGGACAACCTTACACCGGGGAGCTGTTTTTT. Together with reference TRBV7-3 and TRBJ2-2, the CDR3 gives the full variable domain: GAGVSQTPSNKVTEKGKYVELRCDPISGHTALYWYRQSLGQGPEFLIYFQGTGAADDSGLPNDRFFAVRPEGSVSTLKIQRTERGDSAVYLCASSPGQPYTGELFFGEGSRLTVL.

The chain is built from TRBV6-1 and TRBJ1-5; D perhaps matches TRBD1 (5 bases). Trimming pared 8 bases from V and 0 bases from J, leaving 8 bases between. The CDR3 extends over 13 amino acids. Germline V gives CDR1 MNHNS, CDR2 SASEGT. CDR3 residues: CASGGGSNQPQHF. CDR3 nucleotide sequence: TGTGCCAGCGGGGGGGGTAGCAATCAGCCCCAGCATTTT.

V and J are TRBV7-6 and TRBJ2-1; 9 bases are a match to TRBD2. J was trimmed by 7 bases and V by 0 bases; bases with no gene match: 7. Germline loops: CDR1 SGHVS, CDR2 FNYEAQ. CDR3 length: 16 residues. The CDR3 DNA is TGTGCCAGCAGCTTAGCGGCGGGAGGGAACATTAATGAGCAGTTCTTC. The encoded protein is CASSLAAGGNINEQFF.

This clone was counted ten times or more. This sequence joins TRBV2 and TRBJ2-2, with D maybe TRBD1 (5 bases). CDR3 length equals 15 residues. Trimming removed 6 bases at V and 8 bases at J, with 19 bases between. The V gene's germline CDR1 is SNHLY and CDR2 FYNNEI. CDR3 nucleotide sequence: TGTGCCAGCAGCCCTACAGGCCTCCTTGGGGGGGAGCTGTTTTTT. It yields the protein CASSPTGLLGGELFF.

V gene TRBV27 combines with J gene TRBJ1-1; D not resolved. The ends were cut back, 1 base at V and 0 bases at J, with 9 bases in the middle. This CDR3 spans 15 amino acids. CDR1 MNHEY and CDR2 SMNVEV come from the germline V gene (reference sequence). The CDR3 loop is CASSLLTRVNTEAFF. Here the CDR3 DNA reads TGTGCCAGCAGTTTATTGACCCGGGTGAACACTGAAGCTTTCTTT.

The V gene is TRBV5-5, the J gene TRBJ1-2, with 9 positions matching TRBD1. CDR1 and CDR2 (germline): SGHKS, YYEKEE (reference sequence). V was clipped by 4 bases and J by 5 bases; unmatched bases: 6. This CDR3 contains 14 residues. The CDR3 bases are TGTGCCAGCAGCCGGACAGGGGAGTGGTATGGCTACACCTTC. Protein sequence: CASSRTGEWYGYTF.

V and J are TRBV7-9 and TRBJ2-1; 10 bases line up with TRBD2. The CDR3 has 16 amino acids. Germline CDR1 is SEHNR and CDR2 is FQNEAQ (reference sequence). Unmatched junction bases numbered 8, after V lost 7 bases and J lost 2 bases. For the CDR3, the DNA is TGTGCCAGCACCGACGGAGCGGGAGGGCCCTACAATGAGCAGTTCTTC. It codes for CASTDGAGGPYNEQFF.

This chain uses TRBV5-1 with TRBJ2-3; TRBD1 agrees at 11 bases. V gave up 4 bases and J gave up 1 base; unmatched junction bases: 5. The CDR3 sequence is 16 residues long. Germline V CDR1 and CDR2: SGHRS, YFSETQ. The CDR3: CASSPGTGGRTDTQYF. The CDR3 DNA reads TGCGCCAGCAGCCCCGGGACAGGGGGACGCACAGATACGCAGTATTTT.

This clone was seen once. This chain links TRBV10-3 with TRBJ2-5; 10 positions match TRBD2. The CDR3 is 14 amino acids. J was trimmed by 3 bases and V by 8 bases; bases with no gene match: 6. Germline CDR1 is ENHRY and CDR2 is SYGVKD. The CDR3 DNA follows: TGTGCCATCGGGATAGCGGGAGGAGAAGAGACCCAGTACTTC. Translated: CAIGIAGGEETQYF.

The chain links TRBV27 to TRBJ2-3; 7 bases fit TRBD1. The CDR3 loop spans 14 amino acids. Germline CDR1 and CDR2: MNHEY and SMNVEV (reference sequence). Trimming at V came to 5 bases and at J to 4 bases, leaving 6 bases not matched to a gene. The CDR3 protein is CASSITGVADTQYF. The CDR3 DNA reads TGTGCCAGCAGTATAACAGGGGTAGCAGATACGCAGTATTTT.

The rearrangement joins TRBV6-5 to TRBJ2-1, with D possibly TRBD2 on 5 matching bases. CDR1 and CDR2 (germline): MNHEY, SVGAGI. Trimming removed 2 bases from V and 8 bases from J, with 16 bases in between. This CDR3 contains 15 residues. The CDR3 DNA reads TGTGCCAGCAGTTACGGTATAGGTGGAGGCGATGAGCAGTTCTTC. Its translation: CASSYGIGGGDEQFF.

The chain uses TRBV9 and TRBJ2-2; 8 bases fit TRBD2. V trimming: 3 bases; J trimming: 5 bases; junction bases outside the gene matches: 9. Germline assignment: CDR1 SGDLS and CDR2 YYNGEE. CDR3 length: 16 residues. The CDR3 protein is CASSGGSGSLTGELFF. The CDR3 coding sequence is TGTGCCAGCAGCGGGGGGAGCGGGAGTCTTACCGGGGAGCTGTTTTTT.

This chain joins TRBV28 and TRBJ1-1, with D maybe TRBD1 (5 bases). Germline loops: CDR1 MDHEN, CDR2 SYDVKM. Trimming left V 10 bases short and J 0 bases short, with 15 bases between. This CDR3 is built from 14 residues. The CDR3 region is CATRQRGLNTEAFF. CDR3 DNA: TGTGCCACCAGGCAACGGGGGTTGAACACTGAAGCTTTCTTT.

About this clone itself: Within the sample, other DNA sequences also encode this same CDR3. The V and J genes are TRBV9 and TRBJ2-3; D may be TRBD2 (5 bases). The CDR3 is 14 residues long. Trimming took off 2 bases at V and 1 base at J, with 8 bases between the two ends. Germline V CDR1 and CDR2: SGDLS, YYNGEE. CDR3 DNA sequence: TGTGCCAGCAGCGTTAGTAGCGGCACAGATACGCAGTATTTT. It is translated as CASSVSSGTDTQYF.

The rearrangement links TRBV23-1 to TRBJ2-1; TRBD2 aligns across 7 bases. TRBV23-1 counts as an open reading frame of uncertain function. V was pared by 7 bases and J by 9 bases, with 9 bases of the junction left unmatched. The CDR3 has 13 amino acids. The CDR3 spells CASKYRGESEQFF. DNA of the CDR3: TGCGCCAGCAAATACCGGGGGGAGAGTGAGCAGTTCTTC.

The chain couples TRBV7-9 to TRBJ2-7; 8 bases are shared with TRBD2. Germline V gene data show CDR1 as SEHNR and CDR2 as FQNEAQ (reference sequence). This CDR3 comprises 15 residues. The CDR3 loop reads CSSSSEGLVYHEQYV. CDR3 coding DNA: TGTTCCAGCAGCTCCGAGGGACTAGTTTACCACGAGCAGTACGTC.

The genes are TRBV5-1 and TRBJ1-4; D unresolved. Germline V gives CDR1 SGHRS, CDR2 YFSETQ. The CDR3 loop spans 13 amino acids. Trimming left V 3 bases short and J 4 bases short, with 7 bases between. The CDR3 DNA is TGCGCCAGCAGCTACAGACATAATGAAAAACTGTTTTTT. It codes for CASSYRHNEKLFF.

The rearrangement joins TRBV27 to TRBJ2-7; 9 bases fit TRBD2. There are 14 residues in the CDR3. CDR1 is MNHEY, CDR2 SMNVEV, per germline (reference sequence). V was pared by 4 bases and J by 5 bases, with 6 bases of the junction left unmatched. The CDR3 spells CASSSGLASHEQYF. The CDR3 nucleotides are TGTGCCAGCAGTTCGGGACTAGCAAGCCACGAGCAGTACTTC.

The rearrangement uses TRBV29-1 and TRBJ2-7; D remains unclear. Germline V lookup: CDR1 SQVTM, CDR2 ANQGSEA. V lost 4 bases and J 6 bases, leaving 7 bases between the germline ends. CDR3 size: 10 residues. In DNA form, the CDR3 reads TGCAGCGTTGCAGAGAGCGAGCAGTACTTC. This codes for CSVAESEQYF.

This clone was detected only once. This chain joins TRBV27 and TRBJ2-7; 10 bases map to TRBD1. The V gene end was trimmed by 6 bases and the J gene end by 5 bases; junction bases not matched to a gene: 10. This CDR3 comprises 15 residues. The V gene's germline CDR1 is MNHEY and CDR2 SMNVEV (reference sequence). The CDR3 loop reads CASSPPPGQGHEQYF. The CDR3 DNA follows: TGTGCCAGCAGCCCCCCCCCGGGACAGGGGCACGAGCAGTACTTC.

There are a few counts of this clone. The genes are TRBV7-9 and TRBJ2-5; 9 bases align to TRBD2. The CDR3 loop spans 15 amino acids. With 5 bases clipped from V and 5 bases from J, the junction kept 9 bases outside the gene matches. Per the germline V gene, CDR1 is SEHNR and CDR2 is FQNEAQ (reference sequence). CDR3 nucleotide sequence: TGTGCCAGCAGCCCCCGGACTAGCGTGTGGGAGACCCAGTACTTC. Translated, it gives CASSPRTSVWETQYF.

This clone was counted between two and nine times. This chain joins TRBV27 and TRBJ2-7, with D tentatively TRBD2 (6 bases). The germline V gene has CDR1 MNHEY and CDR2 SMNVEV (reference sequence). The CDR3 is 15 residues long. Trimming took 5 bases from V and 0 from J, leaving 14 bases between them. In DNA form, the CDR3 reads TGTGCCAGCAGTACCGGACTACGGAGCTCCTACGAGCAGTACTTC. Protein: CASSTGLRSSYEQYF.

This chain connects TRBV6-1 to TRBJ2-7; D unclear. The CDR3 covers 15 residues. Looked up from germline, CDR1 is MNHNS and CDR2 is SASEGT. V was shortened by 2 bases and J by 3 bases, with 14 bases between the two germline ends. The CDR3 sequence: CASSEYTTPFYEQYF. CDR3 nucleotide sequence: TGTGCCAGCAGTGAATACACGACACCCTTCTACGAGCAGTACTTC.

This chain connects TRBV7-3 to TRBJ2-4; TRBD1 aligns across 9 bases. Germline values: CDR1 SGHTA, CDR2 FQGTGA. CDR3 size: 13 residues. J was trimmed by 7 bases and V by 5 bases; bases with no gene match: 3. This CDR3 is CASSRDRDNIQYF. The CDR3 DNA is TGTGCCAGCAGCCGGGACAGGGACAACATTCAGTACTTC.

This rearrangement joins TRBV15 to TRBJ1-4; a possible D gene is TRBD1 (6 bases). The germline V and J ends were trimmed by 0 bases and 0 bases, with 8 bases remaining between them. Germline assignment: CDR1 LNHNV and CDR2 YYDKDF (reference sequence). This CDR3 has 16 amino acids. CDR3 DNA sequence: TGTGCCACCAGCAGAGACAGGGGCGCAACTAATGAAAAACTGTTTTTT. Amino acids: CATSRDRGATNEKLFF. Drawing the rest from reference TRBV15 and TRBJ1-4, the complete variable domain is DAMVIQNPRYQVTQFGKPVTLSCSQTLNHNVMYWYQQKSSQAPKLLFHYYDKDFNNEADTPDNFQSRRPNTSFCFLDIRSPGLGDTAMYLCATSRDRGATNEKLFFGSGTQLSVL.